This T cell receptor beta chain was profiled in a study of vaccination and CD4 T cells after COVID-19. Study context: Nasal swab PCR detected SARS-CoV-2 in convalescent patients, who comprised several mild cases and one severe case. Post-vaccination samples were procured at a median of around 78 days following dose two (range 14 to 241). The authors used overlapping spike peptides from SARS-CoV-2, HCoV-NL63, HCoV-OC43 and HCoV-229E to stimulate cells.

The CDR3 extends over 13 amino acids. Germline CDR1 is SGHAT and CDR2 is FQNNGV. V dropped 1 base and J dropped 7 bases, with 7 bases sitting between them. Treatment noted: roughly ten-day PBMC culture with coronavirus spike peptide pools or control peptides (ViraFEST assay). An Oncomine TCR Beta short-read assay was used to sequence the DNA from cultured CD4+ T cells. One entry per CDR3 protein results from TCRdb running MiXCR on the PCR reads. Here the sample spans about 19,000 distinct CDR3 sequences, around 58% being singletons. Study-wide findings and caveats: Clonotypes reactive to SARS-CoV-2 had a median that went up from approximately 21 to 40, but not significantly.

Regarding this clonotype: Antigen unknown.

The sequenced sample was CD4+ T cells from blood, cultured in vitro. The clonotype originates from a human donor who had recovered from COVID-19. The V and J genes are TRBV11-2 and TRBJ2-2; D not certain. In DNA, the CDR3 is TGTGCCAGCAGCTTAGCGGGCTACGGGGAGCTGTTTTTT. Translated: CASSLAGYGELFF.